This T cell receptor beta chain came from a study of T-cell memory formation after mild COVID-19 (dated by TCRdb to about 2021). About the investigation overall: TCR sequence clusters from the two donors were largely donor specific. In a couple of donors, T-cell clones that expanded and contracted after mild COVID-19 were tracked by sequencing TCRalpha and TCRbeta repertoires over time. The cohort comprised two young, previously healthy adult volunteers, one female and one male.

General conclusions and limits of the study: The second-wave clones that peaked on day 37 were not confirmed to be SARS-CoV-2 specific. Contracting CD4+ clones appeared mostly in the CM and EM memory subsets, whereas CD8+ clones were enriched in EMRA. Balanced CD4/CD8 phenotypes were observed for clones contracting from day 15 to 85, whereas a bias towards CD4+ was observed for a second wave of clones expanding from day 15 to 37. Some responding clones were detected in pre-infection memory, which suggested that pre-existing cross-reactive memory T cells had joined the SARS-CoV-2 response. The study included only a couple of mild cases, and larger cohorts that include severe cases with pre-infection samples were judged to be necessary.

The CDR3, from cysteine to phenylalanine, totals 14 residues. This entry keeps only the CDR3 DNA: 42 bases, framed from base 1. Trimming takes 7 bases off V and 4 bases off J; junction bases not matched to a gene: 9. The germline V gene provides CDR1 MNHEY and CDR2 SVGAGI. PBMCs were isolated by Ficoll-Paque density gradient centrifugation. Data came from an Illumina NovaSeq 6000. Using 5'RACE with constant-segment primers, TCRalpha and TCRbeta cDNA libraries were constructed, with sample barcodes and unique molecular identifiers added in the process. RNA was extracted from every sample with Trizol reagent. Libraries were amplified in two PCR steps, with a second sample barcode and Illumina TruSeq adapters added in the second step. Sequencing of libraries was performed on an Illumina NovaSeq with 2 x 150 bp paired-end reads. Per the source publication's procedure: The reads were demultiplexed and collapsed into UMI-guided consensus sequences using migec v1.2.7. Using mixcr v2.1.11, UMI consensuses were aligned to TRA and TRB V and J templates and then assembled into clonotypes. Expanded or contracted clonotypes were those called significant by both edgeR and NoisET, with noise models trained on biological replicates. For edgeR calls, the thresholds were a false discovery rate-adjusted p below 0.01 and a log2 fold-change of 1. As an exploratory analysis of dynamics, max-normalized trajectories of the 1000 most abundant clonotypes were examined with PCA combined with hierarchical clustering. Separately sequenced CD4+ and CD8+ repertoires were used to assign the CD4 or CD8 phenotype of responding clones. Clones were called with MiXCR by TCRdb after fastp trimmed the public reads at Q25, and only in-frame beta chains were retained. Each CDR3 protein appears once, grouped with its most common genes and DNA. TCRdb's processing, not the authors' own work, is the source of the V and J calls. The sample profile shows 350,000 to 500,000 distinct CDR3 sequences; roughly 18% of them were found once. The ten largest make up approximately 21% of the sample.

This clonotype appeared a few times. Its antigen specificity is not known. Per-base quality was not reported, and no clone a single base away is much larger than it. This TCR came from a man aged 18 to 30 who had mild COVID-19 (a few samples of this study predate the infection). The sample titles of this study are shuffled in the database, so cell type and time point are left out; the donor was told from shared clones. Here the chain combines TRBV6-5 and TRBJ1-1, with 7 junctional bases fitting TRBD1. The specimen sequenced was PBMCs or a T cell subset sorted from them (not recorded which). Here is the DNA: TGTGCCAGCACCCAATGGCAGGGGGGCACTGAAGCTTTCTTT. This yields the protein CASTQWQGGTEAFF.